A single TCR beta chain is shown here with its context. With random hexamers, reverse transcription was performed on about 0.5 to 1 ug of RNA. Via MiXCR, TCRdb re-called the immunoSEQ multiplex PCR reads, giving one row per CDR3 protein. There are fewer than 85,000 distinct CDR3 sequences in the sample; roughly 94% occur only once, and about 0.47% lies in the top ten. This CDR3 has 15 residues. The germline V gene encodes CDR1 SGDLS and CDR2 YYNGEE. Trimming removed 4 bases from V and 8 bases from J; junction bases left unmatched: 10. This sample is part of a study of CD8 T cells in Susac syndrome. Sequencing was performed on CD8+ T cells from PBMCs. V gene TRBV9 combines with J gene TRBJ1-4, with 8 bases matching TRBD1. The clonotype was recovered from a human donor with Susac syndrome. CDR3 loop: CASSTTGTGKEKLFF. The CDR3 DNA reads as TGTGCCAGCAGCACCACCGGGACAGGAAAAGAAAAACTGTTTTTT.